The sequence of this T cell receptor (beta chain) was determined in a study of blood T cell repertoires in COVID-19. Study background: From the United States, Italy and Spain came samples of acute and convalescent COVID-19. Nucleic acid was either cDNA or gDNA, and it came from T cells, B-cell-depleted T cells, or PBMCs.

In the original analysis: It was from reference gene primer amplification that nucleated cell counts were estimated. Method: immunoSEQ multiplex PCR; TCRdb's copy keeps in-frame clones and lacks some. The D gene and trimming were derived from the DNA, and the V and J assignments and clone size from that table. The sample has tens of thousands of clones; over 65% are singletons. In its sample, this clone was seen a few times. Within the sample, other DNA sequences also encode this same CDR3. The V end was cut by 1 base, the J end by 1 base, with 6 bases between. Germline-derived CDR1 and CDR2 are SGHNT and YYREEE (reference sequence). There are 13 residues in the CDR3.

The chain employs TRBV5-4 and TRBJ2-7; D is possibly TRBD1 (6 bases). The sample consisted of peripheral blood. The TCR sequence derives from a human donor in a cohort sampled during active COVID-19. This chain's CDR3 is CASSLQGSYEQYF. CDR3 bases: TGTGCCAGCAGCTTGCAGGGGTCCTACGAGCAGTACTTC.